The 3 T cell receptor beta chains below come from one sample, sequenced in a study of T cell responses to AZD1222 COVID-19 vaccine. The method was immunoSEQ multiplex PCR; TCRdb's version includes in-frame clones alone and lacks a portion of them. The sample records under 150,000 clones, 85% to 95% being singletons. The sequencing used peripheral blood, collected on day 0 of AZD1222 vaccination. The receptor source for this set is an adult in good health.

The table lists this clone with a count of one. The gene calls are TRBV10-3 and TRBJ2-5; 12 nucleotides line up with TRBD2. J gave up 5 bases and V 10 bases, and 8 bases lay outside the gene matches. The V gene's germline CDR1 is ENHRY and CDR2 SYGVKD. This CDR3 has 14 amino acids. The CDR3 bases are TGTGCCACCCGATCTAGCGGGGGGGGTGAGACCCAGTACTTC. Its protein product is CATRSSGGGETQYF.

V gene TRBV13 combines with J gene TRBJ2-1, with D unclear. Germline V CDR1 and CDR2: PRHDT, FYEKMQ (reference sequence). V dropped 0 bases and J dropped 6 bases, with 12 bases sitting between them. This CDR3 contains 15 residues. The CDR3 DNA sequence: TGTGCCAGCAGCTTAGGCGGAGCCGGCGGCAATGAGCAGTTCTTC. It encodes CASSLGGAGGNEQFF. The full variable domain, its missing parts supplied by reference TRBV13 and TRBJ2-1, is AAGVIQSPRHLIKEKRETATLKCYPIPRHDTVYWYQQGPGQDPQFLISFYEKMQSDKGSIPDRFSAQQFSDYHSELNMSSLELGDSALYFCASSLGGAGGNEQFFGPGTRLTVL.

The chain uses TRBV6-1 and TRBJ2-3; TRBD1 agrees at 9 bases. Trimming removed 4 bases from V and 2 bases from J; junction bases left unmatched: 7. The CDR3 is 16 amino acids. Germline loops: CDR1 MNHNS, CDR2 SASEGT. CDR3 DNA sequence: TGTGCCAGCAGTGCCCAGACAGGGGGAGACACAGATACGCAGTATTTT. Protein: CASSAQTGGDTDTQYF.